This T cell receptor beta chain is from a study of T cells in localized non-small cell lung cancer. The method was immunoSEQ multiplex PCR; TCRdb's version includes in-frame clones alone and lacks a portion of them. The data contain fewer than 45,000 clones, about 88% of them singletons. Regarding this clone: Its antigen is not known.

Trimming cost V 6 bases and J 5 bases, with 10 bases left between them. From germline, CDR1 is ENHRY and CDR2 SYGVKD. The CDR3 spans 13 residues. Notes on the study in general: Those with higher blood T cell density had longer overall survival. Researchers found a median around 57 of the top 100 tumor clones in adjacent lung. Clonality peaked in uninvolved adjacent lung rather than tumor.

The clonotype originates from a female donor over 55 with stage I squamous cell lung carcinoma. The chain employs TRBV10-3 and TRBJ1-4; D unresolved. The sequenced sample was peripheral blood, obtained before any cancer treatment. CDR3: CAISRQENEKLFF. The DNA of the CDR3 is TGTGCCATCAGCAGGCAGGAGAATGAAAAACTGTTTTTT.